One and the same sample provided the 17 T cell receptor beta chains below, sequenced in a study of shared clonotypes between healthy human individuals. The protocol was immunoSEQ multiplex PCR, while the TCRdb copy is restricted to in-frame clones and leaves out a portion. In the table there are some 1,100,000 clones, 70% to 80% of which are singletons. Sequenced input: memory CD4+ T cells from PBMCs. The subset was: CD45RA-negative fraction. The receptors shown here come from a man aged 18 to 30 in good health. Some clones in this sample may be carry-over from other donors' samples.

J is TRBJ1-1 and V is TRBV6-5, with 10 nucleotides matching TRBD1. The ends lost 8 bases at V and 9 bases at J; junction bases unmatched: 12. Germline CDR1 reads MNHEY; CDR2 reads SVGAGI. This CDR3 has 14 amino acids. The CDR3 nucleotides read TGTGCCAGCGGGCCACCCGGGACAGGGGAAAAAGCTTTCTTT. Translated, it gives CASGPPGTGEKAFF.

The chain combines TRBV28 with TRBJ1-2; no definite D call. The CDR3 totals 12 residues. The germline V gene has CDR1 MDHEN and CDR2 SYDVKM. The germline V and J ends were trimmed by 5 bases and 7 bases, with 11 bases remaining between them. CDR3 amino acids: CASSAPGRGYTF. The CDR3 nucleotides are TGTGCCAGCAGTGCCCCTGGCCGTGGCTACACCTTC.

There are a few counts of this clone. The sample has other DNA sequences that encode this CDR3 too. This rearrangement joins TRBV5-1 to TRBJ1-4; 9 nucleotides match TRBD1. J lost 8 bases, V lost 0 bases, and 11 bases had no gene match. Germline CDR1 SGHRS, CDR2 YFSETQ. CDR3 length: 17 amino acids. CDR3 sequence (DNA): TGCGCCAGCAGCTTGGGAAACTCCGGGACAGGGATCGAAAAACTGTTTTTT. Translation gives CASSLGNSGTGIEKLFF.

This CDR3 is CASSLGGLGSSSYEQYF. Written as DNA, the CDR3 is TGCGCCAGCAGCTTGGGCGGCTTAGGGTCTAGCTCCTACGAGCAGTACTTC. This rearrangement joins TRBV5-1 to TRBJ2-7; D is undetermined. The CDR3 has 17 amino acids. The V end was cut by 0 bases, the J end by 0 bases, with 16 bases between. Germline V gene lookup returns CDR1 SGHRS and CDR2 YFSETQ.

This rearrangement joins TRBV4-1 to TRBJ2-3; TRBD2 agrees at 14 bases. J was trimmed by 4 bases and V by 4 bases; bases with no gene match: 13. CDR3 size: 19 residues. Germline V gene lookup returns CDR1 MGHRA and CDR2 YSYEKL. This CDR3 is CASSRNPGTSGSSSDTQYF. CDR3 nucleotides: TGCGCCAGCAGCCGAAATCCCGGGACTAGCGGGAGTTCCTCAGATACGCAGTATTTT.

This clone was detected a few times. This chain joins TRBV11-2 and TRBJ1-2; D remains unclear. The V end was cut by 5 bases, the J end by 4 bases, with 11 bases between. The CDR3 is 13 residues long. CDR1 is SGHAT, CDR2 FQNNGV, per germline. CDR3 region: CASSEVEGYGYTF. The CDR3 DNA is TGTGCCAGCAGCGAGGTAGAGGGCTATGGCTACACCTTC.

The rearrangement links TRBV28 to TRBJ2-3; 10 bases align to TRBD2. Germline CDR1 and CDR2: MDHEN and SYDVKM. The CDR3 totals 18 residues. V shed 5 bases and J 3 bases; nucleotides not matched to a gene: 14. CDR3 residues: CASSTLAGRGSGTDTQYF. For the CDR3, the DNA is TGTGCCAGCAGTACACTAGCGGGAAGGGGATCTGGTACAGATACGCAGTATTTT.

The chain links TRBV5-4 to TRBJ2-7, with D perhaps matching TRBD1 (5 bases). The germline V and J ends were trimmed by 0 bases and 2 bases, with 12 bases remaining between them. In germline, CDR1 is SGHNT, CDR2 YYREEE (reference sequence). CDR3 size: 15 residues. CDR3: CASSLGKGNTYEQYF. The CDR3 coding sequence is TGTGCCAGCAGCTTGGGGAAGGGGAACACCTACGAGCAGTACTTC.

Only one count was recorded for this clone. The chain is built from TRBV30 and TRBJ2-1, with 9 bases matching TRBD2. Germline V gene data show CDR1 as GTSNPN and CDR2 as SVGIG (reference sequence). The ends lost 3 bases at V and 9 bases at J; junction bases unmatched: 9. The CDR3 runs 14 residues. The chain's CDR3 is CAWSRLAVSSEQFF. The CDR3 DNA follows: TGTGCCTGGAGCCGACTAGCGGTAAGCAGTGAGCAGTTCTTC.

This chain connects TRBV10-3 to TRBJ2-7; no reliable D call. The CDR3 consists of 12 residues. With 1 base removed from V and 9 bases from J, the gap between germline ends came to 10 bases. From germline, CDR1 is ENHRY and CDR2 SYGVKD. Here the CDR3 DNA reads TGTGCCATCAGTGAGTTGGCGGATCTGCAGTACTTC. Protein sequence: CAISELADLQYF.

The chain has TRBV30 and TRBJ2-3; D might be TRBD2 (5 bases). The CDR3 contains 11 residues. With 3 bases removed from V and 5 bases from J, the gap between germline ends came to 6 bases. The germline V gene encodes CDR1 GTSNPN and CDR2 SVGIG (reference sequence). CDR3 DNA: TGTGCCTGGAGCAGCGGAGATACGCAGTATTTT. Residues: CAWSSGDTQYF.

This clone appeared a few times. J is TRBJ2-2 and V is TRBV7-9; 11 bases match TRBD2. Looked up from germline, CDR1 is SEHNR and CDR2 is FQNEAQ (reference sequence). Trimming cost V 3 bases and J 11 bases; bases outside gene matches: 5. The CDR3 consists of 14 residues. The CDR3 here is CASSFGGLAGELFF. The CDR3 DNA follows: TGTGCCAGCAGCTTCGGTGGACTAGCGGGCGAGCTGTTTTTT.

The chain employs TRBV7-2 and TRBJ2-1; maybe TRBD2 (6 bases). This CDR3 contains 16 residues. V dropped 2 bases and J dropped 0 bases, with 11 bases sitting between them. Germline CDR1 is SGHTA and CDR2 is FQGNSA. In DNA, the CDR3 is TGTGCCAGCAGCTTACACGGGAGTGGCTCCTACAATGAGCAGTTCTTC. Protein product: CASSLHGSGSYNEQFF.

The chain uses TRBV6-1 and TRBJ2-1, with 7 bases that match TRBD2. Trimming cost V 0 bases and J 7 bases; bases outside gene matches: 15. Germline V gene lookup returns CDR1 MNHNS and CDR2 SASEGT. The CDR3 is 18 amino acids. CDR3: CASSEALVGPWGGNEQFF. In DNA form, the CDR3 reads TGTGCCAGCAGTGAAGCGCTAGTTGGCCCCTGGGGGGGGAATGAGCAGTTCTTC.

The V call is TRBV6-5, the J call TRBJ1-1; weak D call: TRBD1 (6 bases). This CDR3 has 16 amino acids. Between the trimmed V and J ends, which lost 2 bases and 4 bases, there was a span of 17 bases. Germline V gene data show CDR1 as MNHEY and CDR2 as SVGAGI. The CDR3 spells CASSYAGGRLGTEAFF. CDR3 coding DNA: TGTGCCAGCAGTTACGCCGGGGGGCGCCTGGGCACTGAAGCTTTCTTT.

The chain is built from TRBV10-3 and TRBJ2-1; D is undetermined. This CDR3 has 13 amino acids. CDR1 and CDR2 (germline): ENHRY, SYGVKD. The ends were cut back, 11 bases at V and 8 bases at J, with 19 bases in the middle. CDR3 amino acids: CAGGPALGDEQFF. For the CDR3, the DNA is TGTGCCGGTGGACCCGCTCTGGGCGATGAGCAGTTCTTC.

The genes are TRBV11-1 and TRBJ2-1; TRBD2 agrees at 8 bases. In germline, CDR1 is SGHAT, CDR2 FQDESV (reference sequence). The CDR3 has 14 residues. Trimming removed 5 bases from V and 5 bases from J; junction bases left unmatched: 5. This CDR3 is CASSRLAGNNEQFF. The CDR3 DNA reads TGTGCCAGCAGCCGGCTAGCGGGCAACAATGAGCAGTTCTTC.